This T cell receptor (beta chain) comes out of a study of T-cell reconstitution after alpha-beta-depleted transplantation in children. A TCRbeta library incorporating unique molecular identifiers was prepared. TCRdb called the PCR reads again in MiXCR, with one record for every CDR3 protein. This table has around 480,000 distinct CDR3 sequences, roughly 33% appearing once. CDR1 and CDR2 (germline): SQVTM, ANQGSEA. The CDR3 consists of 12 residues. V was shortened by 4 bases and J by 3 bases, with 9 bases between the two germline ends. The rearrangement uses TRBV29-1 and TRBJ1-2, with D tentatively TRBD1 (5 bases). The sample here was PBMCs from the stem cell graft donor, taken from the stem cell graft. The TCR comes from a human donor who donated a stem cell graft to a child with aplastic anemia. The DNA of the CDR3 is TGCAGCGTTGGGGGGTTGGACTATGGCTACACCTTC. Protein: CSVGGLDYGYTF.